The entry below gives a single TCR beta chain sequence along with its context. The CDR3 extends over 15 amino acids. The germline gives CDR1 SGHRS, CDR2 YFSETQ. With 1 base removed from V and 5 bases from J, the gap between germline ends came to 12 bases. Clones were sequenced by immunoSEQ multiplex PCR, and TCRdb holds only the in-frame ones, with some missing. The sample lists approximately 140,000 clones; nearly 90% were seen once. The data belong to a study of control samples from healthy donors and cancer patients. The receptor comes from a man aged 50 or older with head and neck cancer. Source material: PBMCs. The chain couples TRBV5-1 to TRBJ2-2; D ambiguous. CDR3 nucleotides: TGCGCCAGCAGCTTGACCCCTCAGAGTACCGGGGAGCTGTTTTTT. This codes for CASSLTPQSTGELFF.